These T cell receptor beta chains were read from a single sample in a study of cytomegalovirus exposure and HLA in healthy donors. Method: immunoSEQ multiplex PCR; TCRdb's copy keeps in-frame clones and lacks some. The table records roughly 260,000 clones, approximately 87% of them present only once. Sequencing input: PBMCs. The receptors originated from a man between 18 and 35 years old in good health and CMV-seronegative. Each CDR3 is given with its conserved first and last residue. The D gene is left open where the match is weak. The listing skips clone size in some rows; elsewhere it reads once, few, many or a size class.

. | TRBJ2-3 | TRBV27 | 13 | . | TGTGCCAGCAGTTTAGCGGTCACAGATACGCAGTATTTT | CASSLAVTDTQYF
TRBD1 | TRBJ1-3 | TRBV7-9 | 15 | few | TGTGCCAGCAGCCCCTGGGACAGCTCTGGAAACACCATATATTTT | CASSPWDSSGNTIYF
TRBD1 | TRBJ1-5 | TRBV5-6 | 15 | . | TGTGCCAGCAGTCGACGGACAGGGCTGCTGCAGCCCCAGCATTTT | CASSRRTGLLQPQHF
. | TRBJ2-7 | TRBV6-7 | 16 | . | TGTGCCAGCAGGGGGAGGAGGAAATTCCCGTCGTGGGAGCAGTACTTC | CASRGRRKFPSWEQYF
. | TRBJ1-2 | TRBV4-3 | 16 | . | TGCGCCAGCAGCCAAGATGTAGGATTTCGGGTCTATGGCTACACCTTC | CASSQDVGFRVYGYTF
TRBD1 | TRBJ1-1 | TRBV10-2 | 13 | . | TGCGCCAGCAGTCCCAGGGGGCGAACTGAAGCTTTCTTT | CASSPRGRTEAFF
. | TRBJ1-1 | TRBV4-3 | 14 | . | TGCGCCAGCAGCCAAGAGGCAGAGAACACTGAAGCTTTCTTT | CASSQEAENTEAFF
. | TRBJ2-1 | TRBV27 | 14 | . | TGTGCCAGCAGTTTGGACAGCCCATACAATGAGCAGTTCTTC | CASSLDSPYNEQFF
TRBD2 | TRBJ2-7 | TRBV9 | 14 | . | TGTGCCAGCAGCTTTAGCGGGAGCTCCTACGAGCAGTACTTC | CASSFSGSSYEQYF
. | TRBJ2-7 | TRBV5-1 | 13 | . | TGCGCCAGCACCCGGGAGGGGGCGGGGGAGCAGTACTTC | CASTREGAGEQYF
. | TRBJ1-3 | TRBV5-1 | 17 | once | TGCGCCAGCAGCCAGGGCCCAAGGGGCGTCTCTGGAAACACCATATATTTT | CASSQGPRGVSGNTIYF
. | TRBJ1-4 | TRBV4-1 | 14 | . | TGCGCCAGCAGCCAGTTTCCGGGGGATGAAAAACTGTTTTTT | CASSQFPGDEKLFF
. | TRBJ1-5 | TRBV4-2 | 14 | . | TGTGCCAGCAGCCAAGCCTATTTAATGGAGCCCCAGCATTTT | CASSQAYLMEPQHF
. | TRBJ1-2 | TRBV28 | 13 | . | TGTGCCAGCAGTTTACGGGGGGCGATAGGCTACACCTTC | CASSLRGAIGYTF
. | TRBJ1-1 | TRBV25-1 | 16 | once | TGTGCCAGCAGTGAATCCCAGGGGCTAGTTGGCACTGAAGCTTTCTTT | CASSESQGLVGTEAFF
TRBD1 | TRBJ2-1 | TRBV5-4 | 16 | . | TGTGCCAGCAGCCCTGGGGGACAGGGGGCTTACAATGAGCAGTTCTTC | CASSPGGQGAYNEQFF
. | TRBJ2-2 | TRBV6-6 | 13 | . | TGTGCCAGCAGTTTGAGCGACACCGGGGAGCTGTTTTTT | CASSLSDTGELFF
TRBD1 | TRBJ2-7 | TRBV5-1 | 15 | . | TGCGCCAGCAGGGATCCGGGACAGGGGCTCTACGAGCAGTACTTC | CASRDPGQGLYEQYF
. | TRBJ2-7 | TRBV18 | 14 | . | TGTGCCAGCTCACCACGGGACACCTACTACGAGCAGTACTTC | CASSPRDTYYEQYF
. | TRBJ2-7 | TRBV30 | 13 | . | TGTGCCTGGAGTTCAGGTCACACTTACGAGCAGTACTTC | CAWSSGHTYEQYF
. | TRBJ1-1 | TRBV10-3 | 11 | . | TGTGCCATAGGACAGTACACTGAAGCTTTCTTT | CAIGQYTEAFF
TRBD2 | TRBJ2-5 | TRBV7-9 | 15 | once | TGTGCCAGCAGCTTAGCATCTAGCGGCAAAGAGACCCAGTACTTC | CASSLASSGKETQYF
. | TRBJ1-2 | TRBV29-1 | 11 | once | TGCAGCGTTCTAGGGGCGGAGGGCTACACCTTC | CSVLGAEGYTF
. | TRBJ1-5 | TRBV6-6 | 14 | . | TGTGCCAGCAGCCCCACAGGGTTAGGTCAGCCCCAGCATTTT | CASSPTGLGQPQHF
TRBD1 | TRBJ1-5 | TRBV6-4 | 14 | . | TGTGCCAGCACCTCGGGACAGGGGGTAAAGCCCCAGCATTTT | CASTSGQGVKPQHF
. | TRBJ1-5 | TRBV7-2 | 15 | . | TGTGCCAGCAGCTTGGGCCAGGGTCGGAATCAGCCCCAGCATTTT | CASSLGQGRNQPQHF
TRBD2 | TRBJ2-7 | TRBV11-2 | 18 | once | TGTGCCAGCAGCCTTACCACCGGACTAGCGGGGGCCACCTACGAGCAGTACTTC | CASSLTTGLAGATYEQYF
TRBD1 | TRBJ1-5 | TRBV19 | 17 | . | TGTGCCAGTAGTACGACCGGGACAGAGATACTGTATCAGCCCCAGCATTTT | CASSTTGTEILYQPQHF
TRBD2 | TRBJ2-7 | TRBV28 | 19 | . | TGTGCCAGCAGTCCCACCATGCGGCTCGCTAGCGGGGGGACCTACGAGCAGTACTTC | CASSPTMRLASGGTYEQYF
TRBD1 | TRBJ2-7 | TRBV29-1 | 13 | . | TGCAGCGTTGCCTACGGACAGGGAGGTGGGCAGTACTTC | CSVAYGQGGGQYF
. | TRBJ1-1 | TRBV28 | 14 | . | TGTGCCAGCAGTTTACCAAACTCGTACACTGAAGCTTTCTTT | CASSLPNSYTEAFF
. | TRBJ1-3 | TRBV29-1 | 15 | . | TGCAGCGTTGAAGATCGAGGCGTGTGGGGAAACACCATATATTTT | CSVEDRGVWGNTIYF
. | TRBJ1-6 | TRBV5-4 | 15 | . | TGTGCCAGCAGGTTCACAAGCTCCTATAATTCACCCCTCCACTTT | CASRFTSSYNSPLHF
TRBD2 | TRBJ2-1 | TRBV14 | 15 | . | TGTGCCAGCAGCCAAGAGGGGACTAGCGTCTATGAGCAGTTCTTC | CASSQEGTSVYEQFF
TRBD1 | TRBJ2-7 | TRBV2 | 14 | . | TGTGCCAGCAGATCACGGGACAGGGACTACGAGCAGTACTTC | CASRSRDRDYEQYF
TRBD1 | TRBJ1-6 | TRBV7-2 | 14 | . | TGTGCCAGCAGCATAACAGGGGACAATTCACCCCTCCACTTT | CASSITGDNSPLHF
. | TRBJ2-2 | TRBV6-1 | 14 | . | TGTGCCAGCAGTGCAACCGGGGAGAGTGGGGAGCTGTTTTTT | CASSATGESGELFF
. | TRBJ2-2 | TRBV4-1 | 12 | . | TGCGCCAGCAGCCGAGGAGGCGGGGAGCTGTTTTTT | CASSRGGGELFF
TRBD1 | TRBJ2-7 | TRBV13 | 16 | . | TGTGCCAGCAGCTTAGGCCGGACAGGGGGCACCTACGAGCAGTACTTC | CASSLGRTGGTYEQYF
. | TRBJ1-1 | TRBV7-9 | 15 | once | TGTGCCAGCAGCTCCCGAGCCAGAGGGGGCACTGAAGCTTTCTTT | CASSSRARGGTEAFF
TRBD1 | TRBJ2-7 | TRBV28 | 15 | . | TGTGCCAGCAGTCCGAATCCGGGACAGAGACACGAGCAGTACTTC | CASSPNPGQRHEQYF
TRBD1 | TRBJ1-1 | TRBV18 | 13 | . | TGTGCCAGCTCACTTTGGGACAGTTCAGAAGCTTTCTTT | CASSLWDSSEAFF
. | TRBJ1-5 | TRBV9 | 15 | . | TGTGCCAGCAGCGTAGGGACACTTAGCAATCAGCCCCAGCATTTT | CASSVGTLSNQPQHF
TRBD2 | TRBJ2-7 | TRBV2 | 13 | . | TGTACCAGCTCTCGGGGGGGCTCATACGAGCAGTACTTC | CTSSRGGSYEQYF
. | TRBJ2-4 | TRBV2 | 11 | . | TGTGCCAGCACCGGGGGAAACATTCAGTACTTC | CASTGGNIQYF
. | TRBJ1-2 | TRBV28 | 16 | . | TGTGCCAGCAGTTTATGGAGGAAGGAGGCTTCGAAGGGCTACACCTTC | CASSLWRKEASKGYTF
. | TRBJ1-5 | TRBV28 | 15 | . | TGTGCCAGCAGAATTCGGGGGTACGATCGTCAGCCCCAGCATTTT | CASRIRGYDRQPQHF
. | TRBJ2-7 | TRBV28 | 13 | . | TGTGCCAGCAGTTTGGATGGGACTTACGAGCAGTACTTC | CASSLDGTYEQYF
TRBD2 | TRBJ2-1 | TRBV9 | 15 | . | TGTGCCAGCAGCTTGCGGACTAGCGCATACAATGAGCAGTTCTTC | CASSLRTSAYNEQFF
TRBD2 | TRBJ2-7 | TRBV7-2 | 15 | . | TGTGCCAGCAGCACCGAGGGGCGGGAGAGAAACGAGCAGTACTTC | CASSTEGRERNEQYF
. | TRBJ1-2 | TRBV19 | 12 | . | TGTGCCAGTAGTCGTACAGGGTACGGCTACACCTTC | CASSRTGYGYTF
. | TRBJ2-3 | TRBV28 | 16 | . | TGTGCCACCCGGCCGGAAGCGACAGCACAGATAGGTACGCAGTATTTT | CATRPEATAQIGTQYF
. | TRBJ2-7 | TRBV7-2 | 14 | . | TGTGCCAGCAGCTTTTGGGGCACAGCCTACGAGCAGTACTTC | CASSFWGTAYEQYF
TRBD2 | TRBJ2-7 | TRBV7-2 | 16 | . | TGTGCCAGCAGACCGCCGACTAGCGGATCCTCCTACGAGCAGTACTTC | CASRPPTSGSSYEQYF
TRBD1 | TRBJ1-5 | TRBV28 | 15 | . | TGTGCCAGCAGTCCCGTGACAGGGGTCAATCAGCCCCAGCATTTT | CASSPVTGVNQPQHF
TRBD2 | TRBJ2-7 | TRBV11-2 | 15 | . | TGTGCCAGCAGCTGGGGTAGCGGGGGGGCCTACGAGCAGTACTTC | CASSWGSGGAYEQYF
. | TRBJ1-2 | TRBV7-2 | 14 | . | TGTGCCAGCAGCGTGGACTCCTTAACTATGGCTAGGACCTTC | CASSVDSLTMARTF